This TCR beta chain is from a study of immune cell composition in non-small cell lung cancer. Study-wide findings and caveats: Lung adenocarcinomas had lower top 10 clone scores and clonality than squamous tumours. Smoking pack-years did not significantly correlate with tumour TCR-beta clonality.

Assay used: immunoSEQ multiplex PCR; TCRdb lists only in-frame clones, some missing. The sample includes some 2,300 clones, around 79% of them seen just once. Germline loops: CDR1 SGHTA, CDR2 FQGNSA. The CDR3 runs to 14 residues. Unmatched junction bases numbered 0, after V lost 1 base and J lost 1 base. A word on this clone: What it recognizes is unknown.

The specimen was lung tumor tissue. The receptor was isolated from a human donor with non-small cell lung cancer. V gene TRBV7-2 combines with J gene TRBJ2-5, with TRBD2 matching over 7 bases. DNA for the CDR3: TGTGCCAGCAGCTTAGGGACTAGCCAAGAGACCCAGTACTTC. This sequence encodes CASSLGTSQETQYF.